The 3 T cell receptor beta chains listed next were all sequenced from one sample in a study of T cells in Graves' hyperthyroidism and ophthalmopathy. TCR beta CDR3 regions were amplified from RNA transcripts. HTBI primers drove first-round RT-PCR of the TCR CDR3. MiXCR, applied by TCRdb to the multiplex PCR reads, yields one record per CDR3 protein. The sample shows approximately 520,000 distinct CDR3 sequences, roughly a quarter of them seen only once. Sequencing was carried out using blood. The receptors here all came from a woman aged 30 to 39 with Graves' ophthalmopathy.

This clonotype was picked up a small number of times. This chain joins TRBV30 and TRBJ2-5; possible D gene TRBD2, 5 bases. The V and J ends lost 5 bases and 7 bases respectively, with 14 bases between them. The V gene's germline CDR1 is GTSNPN and CDR2 SVGIG (reference sequence). This CDR3 has 12 residues. CDR3 coding DNA: TGTGCCTGGGACGGACCACGGGGGACCCAGTACTTC. It codes for CAWDGPRGTQYF.

Regarding this clonotype: A much larger clone differs from this one at a single base, so this may be a read error. The chain couples TRBV7-9 to TRBJ1-1; D is uncertain. Germline V CDR1 and CDR2: SEHNR, FQNEAQ (reference sequence). The CDR3 sequence is 14 residues long. The CDR3 DNA sequence: TGTGCCAGCTGCTTAGACCTAGACAACACTGAAGCTTTCTTT. Its translation is CASCLDLDNTEAFF. Full variable domain (missing parts from reference TRBV7-9 and TRBJ1-1): DTGVSQNPRHKITKRGQNVTFRCDPISEHNRLYWYRQTLGQGPEFLTYFQNEAQLEKSRLLSDRFSAERPKGSFSTLEIQRTEQGDSAMYLCASCLDLDNTEAFFGQGTRLTVV.

This clonotype was picked up many times. The J gene is TRBJ2-5, the V gene TRBV28; maybe TRBD1 (6 bases). CDR3 length: 13 amino acids. Germline V gene sequence: CDR1 MDHEN, CDR2 SYDVKM. V was pared by 8 bases and J by 4 bases, with 14 bases between. CDR3 bases: TGTGCCAGCGTATTACAGGGTGGAGAGACCCAGTACTTC. It translates to CASVLQGGETQYF.